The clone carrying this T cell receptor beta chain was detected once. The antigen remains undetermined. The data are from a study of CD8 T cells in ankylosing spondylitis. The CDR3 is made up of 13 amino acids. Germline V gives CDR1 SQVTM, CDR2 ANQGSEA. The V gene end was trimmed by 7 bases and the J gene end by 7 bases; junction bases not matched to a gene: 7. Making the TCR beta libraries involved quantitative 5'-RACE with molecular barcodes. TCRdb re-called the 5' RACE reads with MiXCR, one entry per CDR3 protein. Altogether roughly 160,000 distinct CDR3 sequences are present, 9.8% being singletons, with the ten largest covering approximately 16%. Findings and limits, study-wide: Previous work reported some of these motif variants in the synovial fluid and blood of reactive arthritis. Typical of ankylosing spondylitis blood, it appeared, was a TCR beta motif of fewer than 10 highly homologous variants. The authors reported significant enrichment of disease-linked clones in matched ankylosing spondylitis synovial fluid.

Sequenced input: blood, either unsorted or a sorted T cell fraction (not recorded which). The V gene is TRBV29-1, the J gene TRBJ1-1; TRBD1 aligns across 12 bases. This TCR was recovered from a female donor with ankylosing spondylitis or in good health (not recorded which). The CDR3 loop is CSAPGQGASEAFF. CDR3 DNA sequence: TGCAGCGCTCCGGGACAGGGGGCTAGTGAAGCTTTCTTT. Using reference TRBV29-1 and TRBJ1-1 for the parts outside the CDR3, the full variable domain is SAVISQKPSRDICQRGTSLTIQCQVDSQVTMMFWYRQQPGQSLTLIATANQGSEATYESGFVIDKFPISRPNLTFSTLTVSNMSPEDSSIYLCSAPGQGASEAFFGQGTRLTVV.